Listed here is a single T cell receptor (beta chain). Antigen unknown. Study donors comprised healthy, HIV-negative adults devoid of recent acute infection or vaccination. This specimen belongs to a study of shared clonotypes between healthy human individuals. Whole-study findings and limits: Blood was the sole source, and tissue repertoires probably differ.

The CDR3 length is 14 residues. Trimming at V came to 5 bases and at J to 9 bases, leaving 11 bases not matched to a gene. Germline V lookup: CDR1 SGHRS, CDR2 YFSETQ. Clones were sequenced by immunoSEQ multiplex PCR, and TCRdb holds only the in-frame ones, with some missing. The sample records 330,000 or so clones, around 67% being singletons. The clonotype was recovered from a man aged 25-40 years in good health. Sequenced material: memory CD4+ T cells sorted from blood. Subset denoted: CD45RA-negative fraction. The V gene is TRBV5-1, the J gene TRBJ2-1; 7 nucleotides align to TRBD2. The CDR3 DNA is TGCGCCAGCAGATTAGAGCGGGGAACGGGTGAGCAGTTCTTC. Translating gives CASRLERGTGEQFF.